This T cell receptor beta chain was recovered during a study of shared clonotypes between healthy human individuals. Here immunoSEQ multiplex PCR was the method, and the copy in TCRdb shows in-frame clones only, minus some. The data hold about 480,000 clones, with roughly 85% observed a single time. The junction had 4 bases not matched to a gene; V was cut back by 7 bases and J by 2 bases. Per the germline V gene, CDR1 is MNHEY and CDR2 is SVGAGI. This CDR3 has 14 amino acids. The sequenced sample consisted of PBMCs. The chain has TRBV6-5 and TRBJ2-1; TRBD1 matches at 8 bases. The source of this sequence is a woman between 40 and 50 years old in good health. Some clones in this sample may be carry-over from other donors' samples. In nucleotides, the CDR3 is TGTGCCAGCATCGGGACAGGTACCTACAATGAGCAGTTCTTC. Translating gives CASIGTGTYNEQFF.